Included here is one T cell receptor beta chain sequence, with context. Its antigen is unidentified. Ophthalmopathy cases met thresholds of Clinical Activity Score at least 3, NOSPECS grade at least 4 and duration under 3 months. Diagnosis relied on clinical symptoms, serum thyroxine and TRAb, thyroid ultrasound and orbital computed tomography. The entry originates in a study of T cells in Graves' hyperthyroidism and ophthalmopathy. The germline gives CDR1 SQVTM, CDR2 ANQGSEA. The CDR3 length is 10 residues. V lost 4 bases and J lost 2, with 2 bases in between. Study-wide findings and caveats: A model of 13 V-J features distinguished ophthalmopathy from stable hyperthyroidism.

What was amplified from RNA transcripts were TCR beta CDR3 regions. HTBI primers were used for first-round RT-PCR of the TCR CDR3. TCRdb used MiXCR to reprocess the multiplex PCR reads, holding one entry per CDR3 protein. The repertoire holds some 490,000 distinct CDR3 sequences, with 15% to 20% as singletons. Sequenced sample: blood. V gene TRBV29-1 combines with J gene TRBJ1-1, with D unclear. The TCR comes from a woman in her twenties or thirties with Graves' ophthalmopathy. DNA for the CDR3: TGCAGCGTTGCAAACACTGAAGCTTTCTTT. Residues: CSVANTEAFF.